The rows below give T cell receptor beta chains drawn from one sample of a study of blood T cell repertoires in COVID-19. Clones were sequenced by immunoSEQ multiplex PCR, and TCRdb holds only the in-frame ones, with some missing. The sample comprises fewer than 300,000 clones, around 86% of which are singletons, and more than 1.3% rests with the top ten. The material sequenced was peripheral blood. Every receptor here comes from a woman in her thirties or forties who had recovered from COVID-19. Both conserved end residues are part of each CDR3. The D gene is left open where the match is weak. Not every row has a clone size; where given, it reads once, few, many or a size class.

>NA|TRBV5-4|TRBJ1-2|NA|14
CASSLDPRGYGYTF
TGTGCCAGCAGCTTGGATCCAAGGGGCTATGGCTACACCTTC
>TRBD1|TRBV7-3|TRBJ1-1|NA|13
CASSPTGLKAAFF
TGTGCCAGCAGCCCGACAGGGCTAAAGGCAGCTTTCTTT
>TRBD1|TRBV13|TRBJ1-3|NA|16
CASSPRTGEGGNTIYF
TGTGCCAGCAGCCCGCGGACAGGGGAGGGAGGAAACACCATATATTTT
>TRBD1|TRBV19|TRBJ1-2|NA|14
CASSPRDRARGYTF
TGTGCCAGTAGCCCTCGGGACAGGGCGAGGGGCTACACCTTC
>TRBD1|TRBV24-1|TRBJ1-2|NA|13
CATSDPGQGGYTF
TGTGCCACCAGTGACCCAGGACAGGGCGGCTACACCTTC
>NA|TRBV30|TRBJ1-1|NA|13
CAWSVPRVTEAFF
TGTGCCTGGAGTGTACCCAGGGTCACTGAAGCTTTCTTT
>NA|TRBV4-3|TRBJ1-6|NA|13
CASSQTVNSPLHF
TGCGCCAGCAGCCAAACAGTTAATTCACCCCTCCACTTT
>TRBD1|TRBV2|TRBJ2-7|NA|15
CASRRTGGFSYEQYF
TGTGCCAGCAGGAGGACAGGGGGCTTCTCCTACGAGCAGTACTTC
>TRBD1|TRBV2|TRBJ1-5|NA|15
CASSAGTGIRQPQHF
TGTGCCAGCAGTGCCGGGACAGGGATTCGTCAGCCCCAGCATTTT
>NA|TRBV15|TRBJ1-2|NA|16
CATSRQNRGPFYGYTF
TGTGCCACCAGCAGACAGAACCGAGGGCCCTTTTATGGCTACACCTTC
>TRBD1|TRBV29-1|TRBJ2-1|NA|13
CSGGTGVGNEQFF
TGCAGCGGTGGGACAGGGGTTGGGAATGAGCAGTTCTTC
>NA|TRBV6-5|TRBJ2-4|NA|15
CASSPRGALENIQYF
TGTGCCAGCAGCCCCCGGGGGGCGCTTGAGAACATTCAGTACTTC
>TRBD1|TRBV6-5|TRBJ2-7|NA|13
CASSRQGGREQYF
TGTGCCAGCAGTCGACAGGGCGGAAGGGAGCAGTACTTC
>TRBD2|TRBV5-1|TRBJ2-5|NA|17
CASSLVGSGAYQETQYF
TGCGCCAGCAGCTTGGTTGGTAGCGGGGCGTACCAAGAGACCCAGTACTTC
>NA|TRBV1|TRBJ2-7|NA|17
CTSSQAARGTGLGEQYF
TGCACCAGCAGCCAAGCCGCTCGGGGGACAGGGCTGGGGGAGCAGTACTTC
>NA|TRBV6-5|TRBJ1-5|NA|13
CASSPSNREAQHF
TGTGCCAGCAGTCCCTCTAACAGGGAAGCCCAGCATTTT
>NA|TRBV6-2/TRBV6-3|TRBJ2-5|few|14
CASSYSFPSETQYF
TGTGCCAGCAGTTACTCGTTCCCCTCGGAGACCCAGTACTTC
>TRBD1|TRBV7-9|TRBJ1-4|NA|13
CASSTWTGEKLFF
TGTGCCAGCAGCACCTGGACAGGGGAGAAACTGTTTTTT
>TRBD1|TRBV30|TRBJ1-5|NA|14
CAWKGQTSNQPQHF
TGTGCCTGGAAGGGACAGACGAGCAATCAGCCCCAGCATTTT
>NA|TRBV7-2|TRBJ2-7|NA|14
CASSLEWGRYEQYF
TGTGCCAGCAGCTTAGAATGGGGGAGGTACGAGCAGTACTTC
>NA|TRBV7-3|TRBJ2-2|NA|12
CASSPGAGELFF
TGTGCCAGCAGCCCCGGGGCCGGGGAGCTGTTTTTT
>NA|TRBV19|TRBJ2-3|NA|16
CASSMSWRDATDTQYF
TGTGCCAGTAGTATGTCGTGGAGGGATGCCACAGATACGCAGTATTTT
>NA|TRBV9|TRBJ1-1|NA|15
CASSVAGGGSTEAFF
TGTGCCAGCAGCGTAGCTGGGGGGGGAAGCACTGAAGCTTTCTTT
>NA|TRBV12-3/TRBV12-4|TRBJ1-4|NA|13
CASSAVSNEKLFF
TGTGCCAGCAGCGCGGTCTCTAATGAAAAACTGTTTTTT
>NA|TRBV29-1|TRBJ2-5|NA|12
CSVARGGETQYF
TGCAGCGTTGCCAGGGGAGGGGAGACCCAGTACTTC
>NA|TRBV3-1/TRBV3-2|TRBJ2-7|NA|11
CASSHFNEQYF
TGTGCCAGCAGCCATTTTAACGAGCAGTACTTC
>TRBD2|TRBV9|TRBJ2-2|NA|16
CASSPTSGGASGELFF
TGTGCCAGCAGCCCCACTAGCGGGGGGGCCAGCGGGGAGCTGTTTTTT
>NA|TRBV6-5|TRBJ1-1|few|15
CASFWGRGMNTEAFF
TGTGCCAGCTTTTGGGGGCGAGGAATGAACACTGAAGCTTTCTTT
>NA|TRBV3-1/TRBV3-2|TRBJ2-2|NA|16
CASSPTGYVYTGELFF
TGTGCCAGCAGCCCGACGGGGTACGTGTACACCGGGGAGCTGTTTTTT
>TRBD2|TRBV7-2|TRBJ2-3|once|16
CASNLRRGGIPDTQYF
TGTGCCAGCAATCTAAGGCGGGGGGGCATTCCAGATACGCAGTATTTT
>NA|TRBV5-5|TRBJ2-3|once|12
CASSRSTDTQYF
TGTGCCAGCAGCCGGAGCACAGATACGCAGTATTTT
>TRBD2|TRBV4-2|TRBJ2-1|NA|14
CASSPRLAIDEQFF
TGTGCCAGCAGCCCCAGACTAGCTATCGATGAGCAGTTCTTC
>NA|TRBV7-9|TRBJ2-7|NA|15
CASSPRGHPPDEQYF
TGTGCCAGCAGCCCAAGGGGACACCCCCCCGACGAGCAGTACTTC
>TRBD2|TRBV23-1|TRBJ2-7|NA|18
CASSQSSSGRGSSYEQYF
TGCGCCAGCAGTCAATCCTCGTCGGGGCGGGGGTCCTCCTACGAGCAGTACTTC
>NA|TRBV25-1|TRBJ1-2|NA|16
CASSEYIRTGPYGYTF
TGTGCCAGCAGTGAATATATTCGTACAGGGCCCTATGGCTACACCTTC
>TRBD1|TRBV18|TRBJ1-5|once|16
CASSPTGQGGNQPQHF
TGTGCCAGCTCACCGACCGGACAGGGGGGCAATCAGCCCCAGCATTTT
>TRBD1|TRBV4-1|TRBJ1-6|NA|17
CASSQVPKQGSNSPLHF
TGCGCCAGCAGCCAAGTTCCCAAACAGGGGAGTAATTCACCCCTCCACTTT
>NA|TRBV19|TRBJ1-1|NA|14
CASSIRGEFTEAFF
TGTGCCAGTAGTATCCGGGGGGAATTCACTGAAGCTTTCTTT
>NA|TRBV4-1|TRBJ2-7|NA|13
CASSQGPTYEQYF
TGCGCCAGCAGCCAGGGGCCTACCTACGAGCAGTACTTC
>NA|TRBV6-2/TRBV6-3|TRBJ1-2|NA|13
CASSPRGNYGYTF
TGTGCCAGCAGCCCCAGGGGAAACTATGGCTACACCTTC
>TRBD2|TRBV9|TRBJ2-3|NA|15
CASSVGGGPTDTQYF
TGTGCCAGCAGCGTAGGCGGGGGGCCCACAGATACGCAGTATTTT
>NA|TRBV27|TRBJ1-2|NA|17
CASSLGPAMSYVDGYTF
TGTGCCAGCAGTTTGGGGCCAGCCATGTCCTATGTTGATGGCTACACCTTC
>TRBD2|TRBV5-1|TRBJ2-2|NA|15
CASKLAGGSTGELFF
TGCGCCAGCAAACTAGCGGGGGGATCCACCGGGGAGCTGTTTTTT